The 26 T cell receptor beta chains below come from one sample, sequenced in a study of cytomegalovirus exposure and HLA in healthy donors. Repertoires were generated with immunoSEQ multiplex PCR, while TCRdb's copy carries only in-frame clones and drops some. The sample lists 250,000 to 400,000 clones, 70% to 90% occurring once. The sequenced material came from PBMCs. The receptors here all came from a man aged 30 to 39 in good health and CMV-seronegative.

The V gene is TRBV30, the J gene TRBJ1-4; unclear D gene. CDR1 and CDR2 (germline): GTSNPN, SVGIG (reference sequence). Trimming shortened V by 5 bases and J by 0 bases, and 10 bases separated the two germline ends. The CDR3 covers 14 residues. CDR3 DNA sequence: TGTGCCTGGGGGCAGACGGCAACTAATGAAAAACTGTTTTTT. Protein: CAWGQTATNEKLFF. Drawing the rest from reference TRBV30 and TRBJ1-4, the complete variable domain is SQTIHQWPATLVQPVGSPLSLECTVEGTSNPNLYWYRQAAGRGLQLLFYSVGIGQISSEVPQNLSASRPQDRQFILSSKKLLLSDSGFYLCAWGQTATNEKLFFGSGTQLSVL.

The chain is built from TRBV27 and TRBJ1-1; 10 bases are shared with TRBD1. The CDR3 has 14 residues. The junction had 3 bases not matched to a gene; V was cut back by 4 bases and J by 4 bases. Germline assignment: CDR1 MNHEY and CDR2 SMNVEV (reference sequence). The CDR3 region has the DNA TGTGCCAGCAGTTGGGGACAGGGGTCCACTGAAGCTTTCTTT. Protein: CASSWGQGSTEAFF.

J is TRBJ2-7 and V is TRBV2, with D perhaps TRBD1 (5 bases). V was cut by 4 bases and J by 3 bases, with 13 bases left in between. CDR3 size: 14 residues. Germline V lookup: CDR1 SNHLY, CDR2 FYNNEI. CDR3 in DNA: TGTGCCAGCAGTGTAGGGCAGGGCTTCTACGAGCAGTACTTC. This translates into CASSVGQGFYEQYF.

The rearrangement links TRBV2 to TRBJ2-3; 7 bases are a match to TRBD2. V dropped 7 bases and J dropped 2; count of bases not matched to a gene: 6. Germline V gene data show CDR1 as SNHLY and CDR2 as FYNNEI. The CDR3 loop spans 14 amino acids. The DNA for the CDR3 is TGTGCCAGCACCTTCGGGGGGATCACAGATACGCAGTATTTT. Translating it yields CASTFGGITDTQYF. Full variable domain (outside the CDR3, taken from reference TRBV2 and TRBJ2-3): EPEVTQTPSHQVTQMGQEVILRCVPISNHLYFYWYRQILGQKVEFLVSFYNNEISEKSEIFDDQFSVERPDGSNFTLKIRSTKLEDSAMYFCASTFGGITDTQYFGPGTRLTVL.

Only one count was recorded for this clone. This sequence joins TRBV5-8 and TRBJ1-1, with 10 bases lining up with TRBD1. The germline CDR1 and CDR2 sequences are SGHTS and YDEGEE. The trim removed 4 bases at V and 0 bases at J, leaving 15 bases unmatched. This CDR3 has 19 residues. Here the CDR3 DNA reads TGTGCCAGCAGCCTCTTCCGGGACAGGGGATCAGTGCTGAACACTGAAGCTTTCTTT. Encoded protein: CASSLFRDRGSVLNTEAFF.

CDR3 nucleotides: TGCGCCAGCAGCTTGATCTCCACTAATGAAAAACTGTTTTTT. This gives the protein CASSLISTNEKLFF. The chain employs TRBV5-1 and TRBJ1-4; unclear D gene. The CDR3 extends over 14 amino acids. Trimming removed 1 base at V and 2 bases at J, with 6 bases between. The V gene's germline CDR1 is SGHRS and CDR2 YFSETQ.

CDR3 in amino acids: CASSTQTGGGTEAFF. Written as DNA, the CDR3 is TGTGCCAGCAGCACCCAGACAGGGGGAGGCACTGAAGCTTTCTTT. The chain couples TRBV7-8 to TRBJ1-1; 9 bases are shared with TRBD1. Germline loops: CDR1 SGHVS, CDR2 FQNEAQ. Trimming took 5 bases from V and 4 from J; bases not matched to a gene: 8. This CDR3 contains 15 residues.

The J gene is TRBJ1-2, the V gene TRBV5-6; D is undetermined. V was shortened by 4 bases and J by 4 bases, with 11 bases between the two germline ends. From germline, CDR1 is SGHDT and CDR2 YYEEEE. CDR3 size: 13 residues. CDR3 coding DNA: TGTGCCAGCAGCGCCCCGGAGGCCTATGGCTACACCTTC. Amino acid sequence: CASSAPEAYGYTF.

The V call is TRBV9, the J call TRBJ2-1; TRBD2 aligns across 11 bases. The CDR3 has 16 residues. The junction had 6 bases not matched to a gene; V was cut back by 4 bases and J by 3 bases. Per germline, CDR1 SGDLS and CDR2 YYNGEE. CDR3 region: CASSLRLAGNYNEQFF. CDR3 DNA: TGTGCCAGCAGCTTACGACTAGCGGGAAACTACAATGAGCAGTTCTTC.

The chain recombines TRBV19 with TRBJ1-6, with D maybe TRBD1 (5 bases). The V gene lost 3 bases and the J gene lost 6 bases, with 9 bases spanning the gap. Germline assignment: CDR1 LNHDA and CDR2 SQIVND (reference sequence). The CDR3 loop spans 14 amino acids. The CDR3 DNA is TGTGCCAGTAGTATGTGGACACCTAATTCACCCCTCCACTTT. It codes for CASSMWTPNSPLHF. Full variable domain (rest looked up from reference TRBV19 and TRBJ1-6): DGGITQSPKYLFRKEGQNVTLSCEQNLNHDAMYWYRQDPGQGLRLIYYSQIVNDFQKGDIAEGYSVSREKKESFPLTVTSAQKNPTAFYLCASSMWTPNSPLHFGNGTRLTVT.

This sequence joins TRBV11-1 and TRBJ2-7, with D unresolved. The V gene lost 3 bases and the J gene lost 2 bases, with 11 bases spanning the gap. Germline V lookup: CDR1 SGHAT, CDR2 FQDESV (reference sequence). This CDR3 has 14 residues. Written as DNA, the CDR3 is TGTGCCAGCAGCTTGCCCACATCGCCCTACGAGCAGTACTTC. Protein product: CASSLPTSPYEQYF. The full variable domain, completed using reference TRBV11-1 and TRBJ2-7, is EAEVAQSPRYKITEKSQAVAFWCDPISGHATLYWYRQILGQGPELLVQFQDESVVDDSQLPKDRFSAERLKGVDSTLKIQPAELGDSAMYLCASSLPTSPYEQYFGPGTRLTVT.

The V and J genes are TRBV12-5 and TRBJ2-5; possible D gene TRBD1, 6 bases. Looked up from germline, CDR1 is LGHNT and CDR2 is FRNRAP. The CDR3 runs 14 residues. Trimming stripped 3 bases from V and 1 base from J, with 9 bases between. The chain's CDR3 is CASGLGQFQETQYF. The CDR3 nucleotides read TGTGCTAGTGGTTTAGGACAGTTCCAAGAGACCCAGTACTTC.

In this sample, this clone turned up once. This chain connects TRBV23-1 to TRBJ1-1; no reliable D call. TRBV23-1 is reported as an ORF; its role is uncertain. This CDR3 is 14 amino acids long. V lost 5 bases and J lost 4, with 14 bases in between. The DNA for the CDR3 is TGCGCCAGCAGTAGCCCCGGATCGGGCACTGAAGCTTTCTTT. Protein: CASSSPGSGTEAFF.

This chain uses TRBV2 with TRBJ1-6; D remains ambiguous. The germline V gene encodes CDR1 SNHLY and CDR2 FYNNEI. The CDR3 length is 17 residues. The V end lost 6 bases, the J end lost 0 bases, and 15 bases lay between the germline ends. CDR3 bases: TGTGCCAGCAGGTGGGAGGTAATAAGCTCCTATAATTCACCCCTCCACTTT. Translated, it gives CASRWEVISSYNSPLHF.

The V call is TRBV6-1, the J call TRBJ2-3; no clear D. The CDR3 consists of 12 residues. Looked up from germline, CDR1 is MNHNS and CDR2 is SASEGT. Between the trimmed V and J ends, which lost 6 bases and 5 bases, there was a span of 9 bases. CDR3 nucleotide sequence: TGTGCCAGCAGCGCCCGGAGAGATACGCAGTATTTT. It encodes CASSARRDTQYF.

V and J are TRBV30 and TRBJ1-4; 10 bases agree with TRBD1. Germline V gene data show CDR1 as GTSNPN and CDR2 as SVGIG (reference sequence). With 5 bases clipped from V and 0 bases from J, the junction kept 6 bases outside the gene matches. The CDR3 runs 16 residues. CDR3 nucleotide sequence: TGTGCCTGGGGAGGGACAGGGGCTTCAACTAATGAAAAACTGTTTTTT. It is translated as CAWGGTGASTNEKLFF.

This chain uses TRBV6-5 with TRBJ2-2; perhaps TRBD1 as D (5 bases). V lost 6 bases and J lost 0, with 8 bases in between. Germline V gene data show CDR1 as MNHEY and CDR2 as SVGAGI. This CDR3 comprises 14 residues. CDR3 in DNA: TGTGCCAGCAGAAGGGGTGCGAACACCGGGGAGCTGTTTTTT. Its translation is CASRRGANTGELFF.

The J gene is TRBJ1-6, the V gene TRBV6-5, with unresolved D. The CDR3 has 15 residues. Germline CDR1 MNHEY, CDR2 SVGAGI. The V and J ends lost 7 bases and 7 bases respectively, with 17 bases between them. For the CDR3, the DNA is TGTGCCAGCAAGGATACGGGATTTCTAAATTCACCCCTCCACTTT. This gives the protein CASKDTGFLNSPLHF.

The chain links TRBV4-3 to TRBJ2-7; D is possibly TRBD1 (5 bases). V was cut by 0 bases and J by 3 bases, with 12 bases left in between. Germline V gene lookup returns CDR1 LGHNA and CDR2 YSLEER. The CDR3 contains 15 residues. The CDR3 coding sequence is TGCGCCAGCAGCCAAGAACCAGGGCTAAGCTACGAGCAGTACTTC. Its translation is CASSQEPGLSYEQYF.

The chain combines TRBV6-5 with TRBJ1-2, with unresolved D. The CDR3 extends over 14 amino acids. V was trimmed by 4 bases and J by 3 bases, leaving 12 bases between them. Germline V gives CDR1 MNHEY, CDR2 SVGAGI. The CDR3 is CASSLTTGDYGYTF. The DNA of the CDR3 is TGTGCCAGCAGTTTGACCACGGGAGACTATGGCTACACCTTC.

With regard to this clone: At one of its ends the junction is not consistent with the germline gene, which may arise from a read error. The CDR3 region has the DNA TGCGCCAGCGGTGACAGGGCCTCAATAAACACAGATACGCAGTATTTT. The encoded protein is CASGDRASINTDTQYF. The chain recombines TRBV10-2 with TRBJ2-3; 7 bases line up with TRBD1. CDR1 is WSHSY, CDR2 SAAADI, per germline. There are 16 residues in the CDR3.

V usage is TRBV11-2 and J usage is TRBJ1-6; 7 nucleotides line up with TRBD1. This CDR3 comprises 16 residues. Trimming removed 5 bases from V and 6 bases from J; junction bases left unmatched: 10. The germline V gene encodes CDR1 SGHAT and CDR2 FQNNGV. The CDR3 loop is CASSRKLTGPNSPLHF. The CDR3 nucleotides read TGTGCCAGCAGCCGGAAATTGACAGGGCCTAATTCACCCCTCCACTTT. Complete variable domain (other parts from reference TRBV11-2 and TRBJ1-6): EAGVAQSPRYKIIEKRQSVAFWCNPISGHATLYWYQQILGQGPKLLIQFQNNGVVDDSQLPKDRFSAERLKGVDSTLKIQPAKLEDSAVYLCASSRKLTGPNSPLHFGNGTRLTVT.

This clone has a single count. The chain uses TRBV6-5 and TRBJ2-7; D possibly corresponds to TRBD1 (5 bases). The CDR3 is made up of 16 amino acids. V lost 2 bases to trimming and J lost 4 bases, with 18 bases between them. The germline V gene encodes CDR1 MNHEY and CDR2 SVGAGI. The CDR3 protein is CASSYALPGIGYEQYF. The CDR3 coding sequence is TGTGCCAGCAGTTACGCCCTACCAGGGATTGGTTACGAGCAGTACTTC.

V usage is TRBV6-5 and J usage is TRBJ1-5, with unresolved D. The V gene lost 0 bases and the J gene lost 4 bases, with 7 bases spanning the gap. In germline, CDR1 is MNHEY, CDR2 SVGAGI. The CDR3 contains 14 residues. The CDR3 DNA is TGTGCCAGCAGTTACTCGGTAGATAATCAGCCCCAGCATTTT. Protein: CASSYSVDNQPQHF.

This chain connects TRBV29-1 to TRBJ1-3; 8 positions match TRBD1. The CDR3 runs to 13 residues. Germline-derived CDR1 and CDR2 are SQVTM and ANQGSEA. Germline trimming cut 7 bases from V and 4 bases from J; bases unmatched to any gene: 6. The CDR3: CSGQGAAGNTIYF. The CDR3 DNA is TGCAGCGGGCAGGGGGCGGCCGGAAACACCATATATTTT.

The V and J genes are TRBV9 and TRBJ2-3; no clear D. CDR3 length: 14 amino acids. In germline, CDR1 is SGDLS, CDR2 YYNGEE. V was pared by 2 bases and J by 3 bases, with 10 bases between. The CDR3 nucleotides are TGTGCCAGCAGCGTCCTAAAGACTACAGATACGCAGTATTTT. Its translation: CASSVLKTTDTQYF.